One and the same sample provided the 26 T cell receptor beta chains below, sequenced in a study of response to subunit inactivated influenza vaccine. MiXCR was run by TCRdb on the RT-PCR reads, yielding one entry per CDR3 protein. The top ten clones hold 9.5% to 13% of a sample with hundreds of thousands of distinct CDR3 sequences, 12% of them seen once. The sample here was PBMCs from blood, taken on the day of vaccination. These receptors all come from a man between 45 and 60 years old who received an inactivated influenza vaccine.

The chain couples TRBV20-1 to TRBJ2-1; 13 bases agree with TRBD2. J gave up 9 bases and V 3 bases, and 14 bases lay outside the gene matches. This CDR3 comprises 17 residues. Germline CDR1 and CDR2: DFQATT and SNEGSKA (reference sequence). CDR3 sequence: CSARAPLGTSGKGEQFF. In DNA form, the CDR3 reads TGCAGTGCTAGGGCCCCTCTCGGGACTAGCGGGAAGGGTGAGCAGTTCTTC.

This rearrangement joins TRBV20-1 to TRBJ1-6; D unresolved. The CDR3 covers 15 residues. Germline-derived CDR1 and CDR2 are DFQATT and SNEGSKA (reference sequence). The germline V and J ends were trimmed by 3 bases and 7 bases, with 16 bases remaining between them. CDR3 protein: CSARRSPDGNSPLHF. CDR3 DNA sequence: TGCAGTGCTAGGCGGTCCCCGGACGGGAATTCACCCCTCCACTTT.

There are many counts of this clonotype. Here the CDR3 reads CASSFVQNRARAGELFF. The CDR3 nucleotides read TGTGCCAGCAGCTTTGTCCAGAACAGGGCTCGTGCAGGGGAGCTGTTTTTT. J is TRBJ2-2 and V is TRBV5-6, with D tentatively TRBD1 (6 bases). The V gene lost 2 bases and the J gene lost 8 bases, with 22 bases spanning the gap. CDR3 size: 17 residues. The germline V gene has CDR1 SGHDT and CDR2 YYEEEE.

This clonotype has ten or more counts. In DNA, the CDR3 is TGCAGCGTTGATCAGGGGCCAGATACGCAGTATTTT. This gives the protein CSVDQGPDTQYF. The chain joins TRBV29-1 to TRBJ2-3; the D gene is possibly TRBD1 (6 bases). V was shortened by 3 bases and J by 4 bases, with 8 bases between the two germline ends. CDR1 is SQVTM and CDR2 is ANQGSEA in the germline V gene. The CDR3 runs to 12 residues.

This clonotype was counted only a few times. The chain joins TRBV6-1 to TRBJ2-5, with D uncertain. The V gene's germline CDR1 is MNHNS and CDR2 SASEGT. This CDR3 has 14 amino acids. V gave up 5 bases and J gave up 2 bases, with 12 bases separating them. CDR3 DNA: TGTGCCAGCAGTCGCGACTTAGTTCAAGAGACCCAGTACTTC. Translated: CASSRDLVQETQYF.

The V call is TRBV5-4, the J call TRBJ2-5; tentatively, D is TRBD2 (5 bases). The CDR3 totals 15 residues. Per germline, CDR1 SGHNT and CDR2 YYREEE (reference sequence). The V and J ends lost 0 bases and 5 bases respectively, with 14 bases between them. CDR3 amino acids: CASSLAVAGGETQYF. In nucleotides, the CDR3 is TGTGCCAGCAGCTTGGCTGTGGCAGGAGGCGAGACCCAGTACTTC. Complete variable domain (other parts from reference TRBV5-4 and TRBJ2-5): ETGVTQSPTHLIKTRGQQVTLRCSSQSGHNTVSWYQQALGQGPQFIFQYYREEENGRGNFPPRFSGLQFPNYSSELNVNALELDDSALYLCASSLAVAGGETQYFGPGTRLLVL.

The sample holds many counts of this clonotype. This chain uses TRBV15 with TRBJ2-2; a possible D gene is TRBD2 (5 bases). CDR1 is LNHNV, CDR2 YYDKDF, per germline (reference sequence). V was clipped by 4 bases and J by 7 bases, with 19 bases between them. The CDR3 length is 16 residues. The CDR3 nucleotides read TGTGCCACCAGCACCAGAGGGTTAGCGTCAGGCGGGGAGCTGTTTTTT. It is translated as CATSTRGLASGGELFF.

The J gene is TRBJ2-2, the V gene TRBV5-5, with 12 bases identical to TRBD2. The CDR3 has 16 amino acids. The germline V gene encodes CDR1 SGHKS and CDR2 YYEKEE (reference sequence). J was trimmed by 7 bases and V by 4 bases; bases with no gene match: 8. Here the CDR3 reads CASSPLAGGPNGELFF. The CDR3 DNA sequence: TGTGCCAGCAGCCCTCTAGCGGGGGGGCCGAACGGGGAGCTGTTTTTT.

As regards this clonotype: One junction end disagrees with the germline gene, perhaps due to a read error. The genes are TRBV12-3 or TRBV12-4 and TRBJ1-5; no clear D. CDR3 length: 14 residues. The CDR3 DNA follows: TGTGCCAGCAGTTTCGGGAGGAGCAGTCAGCCCCAGCATTTT. Translation: CASSFGRSSQPQHF.

This clonotype was found a few times. The chain couples TRBV29-1 to TRBJ2-7; no clear D gene. The CDR3 totals 12 residues. V lost 0 bases and J lost 4, with 7 bases in between. Germline CDR1 is SQVTM and CDR2 is ANQGSEA. CDR3 region: CSVEDLGYEQYF. CDR3 sequence (DNA): TGCAGCGTTGAAGATTTGGGTTACGAGCAGTACTTC.

This clonotype occurred many times. The chain employs TRBV6-1 and TRBJ1-1; no definite D call. The CDR3 is 13 amino acids. CDR1 is MNHNS and CDR2 is SASEGT in the germline V gene. V lost 8 bases, J lost 1 base, and 11 bases lay in between. The chain's CDR3 is CASLPAGNTEAFF. Written as DNA, the CDR3 is TGTGCCAGCCTCCCGGCGGGGAACACTGAAGCTTTCTTT.

There are a few counts of this clonotype. The chain joins TRBV7-9 to TRBJ1-2; TRBD1 matches 8 bases. The CDR3 spans 16 residues. Trimming at V came to 3 bases and at J to 4 bases, leaving 10 bases not matched to a gene. The V gene's germline CDR1 is SEHNR and CDR2 FQNEAQ (reference sequence). Here the CDR3 reads CASSFPLVQGAYGYTF. The CDR3 DNA follows: TGTGCCAGCAGCTTTCCCCTCGTGCAGGGGGCCTATGGCTACACCTTC.

This clonotype turned up a few times. J is TRBJ2-4 and V is TRBV27, with a tentative D call TRBD2 (5 bases). The CDR3 is 16 residues long. Germline V gene data show CDR1 as MNHEY and CDR2 as SMNVEV (reference sequence). Trimming cost V 4 bases and J 0 bases, with 13 bases left between them. The CDR3 region has the DNA TGTGCCAGCAGTTCCGCCATCGGGGTAGCCAAAAACATTCAGTACTTC. Translated: CASSSAIGVAKNIQYF.

This clonotype has ten or more counts. V gene TRBV29-1 combines with J gene TRBJ2-1; D unresolved. Germline V gene lookup returns CDR1 SQVTM and CDR2 ANQGSEA. The germline V and J ends were trimmed by 3 bases and 10 bases, with 4 bases remaining between them. The CDR3 contains 9 residues. The CDR3 bases are TGCAGCGTTGAGCGGGAGCAGTTCTTC. Translated: CSVEREQFF.

This clonotype appeared a few times. The rearrangement uses TRBV6-6 and TRBJ2-7; a weak D match, TRBD2 (6 bases). Trimming cost V 7 bases and J 2 bases, with 12 bases left between them. This CDR3 is 13 amino acids long. CDR1 and CDR2 from the germline V gene are MNHNY and SVGAGI (reference sequence). The CDR3 loop is CASTRGSPYEQYF. The CDR3, as DNA: TGTGCCAGCACGCGGGGTAGCCCCTACGAGCAGTACTTC.

This chain uses TRBV7-2 with TRBJ2-7, with D hard to call. Germline CDR1 reads SGHTA; CDR2 reads FQGNSA. Trimming removed 1 base at V and 2 bases at J, with 9 bases between. The CDR3 totals 14 residues. The CDR3 here is CASSLGARTYEQYF. The CDR3 region has the DNA TGTGCCAGCAGCTTAGGGGCCAGAACCTACGAGCAGTACTTC.

The CDR3 coding sequence is TGTGCCAGCAGCTTTAGCTCGGGAGGGAATCAGCCCCAGCATTTT. This gives the protein CASSFSSGGNQPQHF. V is TRBV7-2 and J is TRBJ1-5, with no clear D. This CDR3 contains 15 residues. V was clipped by 3 bases and J by 4 bases, with 13 bases between them. Germline V gene lookup returns CDR1 SGHTA and CDR2 FQGNSA. Together with reference TRBV7-2 and TRBJ1-5, the CDR3 gives the full variable domain: GAGVSQSPSNKVTEKGKDVELRCDPISGHTALYWYRQSLGQGLEFLIYFQGNSAPDKSGLPSDRFSAERTGGSVSTLTIQRTQQEDSAVYLCASSFSSGGNQPQHFGDGTRLSIL.

This clonotype came up a few times. This chain joins TRBV20-1 and TRBJ1-6; TRBD1 might be the D (6 bases). This CDR3 has 14 residues. Trimming took off 6 bases at V and 7 bases at J, with 16 bases between the two ends. The V gene's germline CDR1 is DFQATT and CDR2 SNEGSKA (reference sequence). As DNA, the CDR3 is TGCAGTGCAACTCAGGGGTTTAACAATTCACCCCTCCACTTT. Protein: CSATQGFNNSPLHF.

The chain carries TRBV20-1 and TRBJ2-5; TRBD2 matches 11 bases. The CDR3 runs 16 residues. Per germline, CDR1 DFQATT and CDR2 SNEGSKA (reference sequence). V lost 3 bases to trimming and J lost 5 bases; unmatched junction nucleotides: 11. The CDR3 DNA reads TGCAGTGCTAGGGAACTACTAGCGGGAGTCAGGGAGACCCAGTACTTC. Its protein product is CSARELLAGVRETQYF.

This chain uses TRBV9 with TRBJ2-7, with 9 bases that match TRBD1. This CDR3 contains 16 residues. Germline V gene lookup returns CDR1 SGDLS and CDR2 YYNGEE. The ends lost 0 bases at V and 3 bases at J; junction bases unmatched: 7. CDR3 bases: TGTGCCAGCAGCGTAGGTTGGGGACAGGGCCTCTACGAGCAGTACTTC. It codes for CASSVGWGQGLYEQYF.

The rearrangement joins TRBV12-3 or TRBV12-4 to TRBJ2-1; TRBD1 matches 9 bases. J lost 5 bases, V lost 6 bases, and 5 bases had no gene match. CDR3 length: 14 amino acids. CDR3 protein: CASRSDRGNNEQFF. The CDR3 DNA follows: TGTGCCAGCAGGTCGGACAGGGGAAACAATGAGCAGTTCTTC.

This clonotype was observed a handful of times. The V gene is TRBV4-1, the J gene TRBJ2-7, with 7 bases identical to TRBD1. CDR1 and CDR2 from the germline V gene are MGHRA and YSYEKL. The CDR3 runs to 14 residues. With 4 bases clipped from V and 2 bases from J, the junction kept 5 bases outside the gene matches. The CDR3 here is CASSPETGPYEQYF. The CDR3 DNA reads TGCGCCAGCAGCCCCGAGACAGGGCCCTACGAGCAGTACTTC.

The gene calls are TRBV25-1 and TRBJ2-5, with TRBD2 identical over 14 bases. The ends lost 3 bases at V and 8 bases at J; junction bases unmatched: 8. Germline V gene sequence: CDR1 MGHDK, CDR2 SYGVNS. The length of the CDR3 is 16 residues. In DNA, the CDR3 is TGTGCCAGCAGTGACCCCGGGACTAGCGGGAGAGATACCCAGTACTTC. It is translated as CASSDPGTSGRDTQYF.

About this clonotype itself: This sequence may be a read error, since a much larger clone differs from it by one base. The chain combines TRBV2 with TRBJ1-4; the D gene is possibly TRBD1 (6 bases). The V end was cut by 5 bases, the J end by 1 base, with 8 bases between. The CDR3 covers 14 residues. Germline CDR1 SNHLY, CDR2 FYNNEI. CDR3: CASSQQGTNEKLFF. CDR3 DNA sequence: TGTGCCAGCAGTCAACAGGGAACTAATGAAAAACTGTTTTTT.

This rearrangement joins TRBV5-1 to TRBJ2-1; D is perhaps TRBD1 (6 bases). This CDR3 has 16 residues. CDR1 is SGHRS, CDR2 YFSETQ, per germline. Trimming left V 2 bases short and J 0 bases short, with 12 bases between. The chain's CDR3 is CASSFRQDNSYNEQFF. CDR3 in DNA: TGCGCCAGCAGCTTTAGACAGGACAACTCCTACAATGAGCAGTTCTTC.

This chain connects TRBV6-5 to TRBJ1-6, with D hard to call. Germline V CDR1 and CDR2: MNHEY, SVGAGI. The CDR3 is 13 residues long. V lost 0 bases to trimming and J lost 9 bases, with 6 bases between them. CDR3 sequence (DNA): TGTGCCAGCAGTTACTCGAGTACTTCACCCCTCCACTTT. As protein: CASSYSSTSPLHF.